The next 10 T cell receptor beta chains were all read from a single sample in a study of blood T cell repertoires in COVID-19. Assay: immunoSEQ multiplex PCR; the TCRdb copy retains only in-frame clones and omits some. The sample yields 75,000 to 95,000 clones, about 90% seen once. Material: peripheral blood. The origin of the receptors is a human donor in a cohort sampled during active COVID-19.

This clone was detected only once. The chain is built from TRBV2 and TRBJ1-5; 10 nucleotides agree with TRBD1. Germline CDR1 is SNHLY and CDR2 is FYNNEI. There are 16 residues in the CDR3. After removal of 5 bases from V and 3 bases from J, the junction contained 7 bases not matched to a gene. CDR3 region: CASSPKDRGNNQPQHF. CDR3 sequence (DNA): TGTGCCAGCAGTCCTAAGGACAGGGGGAACAATCAGCCCCAGCATTTT.

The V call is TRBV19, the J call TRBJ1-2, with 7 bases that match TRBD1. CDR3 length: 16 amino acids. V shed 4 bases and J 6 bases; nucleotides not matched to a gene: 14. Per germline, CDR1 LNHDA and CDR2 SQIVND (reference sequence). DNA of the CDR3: TGTGCCAGTAGTACCCGGGACAGCTCATTAACACATGGCTACACCTTC. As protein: CASSTRDSSLTHGYTF. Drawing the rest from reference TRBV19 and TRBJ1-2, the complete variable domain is DGGITQSPKYLFRKEGQNVTLSCEQNLNHDAMYWYRQDPGQGLRLIYYSQIVNDFQKGDIAEGYSVSREKKESFPLTVTSAQKNPTAFYLCASSTRDSSLTHGYTFGSGTRLTVV.

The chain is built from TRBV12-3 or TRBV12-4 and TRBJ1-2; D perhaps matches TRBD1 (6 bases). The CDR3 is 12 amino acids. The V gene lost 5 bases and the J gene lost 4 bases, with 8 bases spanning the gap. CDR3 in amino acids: CASSQGFYGYTF. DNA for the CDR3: TGTGCCAGCAGTCAGGGGTTCTATGGCTACACCTTC.

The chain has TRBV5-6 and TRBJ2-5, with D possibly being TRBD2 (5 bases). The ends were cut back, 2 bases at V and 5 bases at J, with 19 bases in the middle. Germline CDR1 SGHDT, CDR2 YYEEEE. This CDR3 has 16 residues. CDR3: CASSFLRAATGETQYF. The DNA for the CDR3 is TGTGCCAGCAGCTTTCTCCGGGCGGCCACGGGGGAGACCCAGTACTTC.

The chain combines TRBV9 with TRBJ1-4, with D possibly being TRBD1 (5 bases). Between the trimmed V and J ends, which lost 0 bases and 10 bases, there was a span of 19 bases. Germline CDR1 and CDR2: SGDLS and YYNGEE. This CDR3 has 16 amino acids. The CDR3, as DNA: TGTGCCAGCAGCGTAGGCCCAACAGGAACGGGAGGAAAACTGTTTTTT. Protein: CASSVGPTGTGGKLFF.

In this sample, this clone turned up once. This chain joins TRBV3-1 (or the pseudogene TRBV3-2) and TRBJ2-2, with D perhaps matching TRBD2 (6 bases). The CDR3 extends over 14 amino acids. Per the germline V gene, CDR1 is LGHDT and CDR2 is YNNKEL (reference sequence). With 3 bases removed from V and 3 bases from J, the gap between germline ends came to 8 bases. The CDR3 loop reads CASSHWGDTGELFF. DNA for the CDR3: TGTGCCAGCAGCCATTGGGGGGACACCGGGGAGCTGTTTTTT.

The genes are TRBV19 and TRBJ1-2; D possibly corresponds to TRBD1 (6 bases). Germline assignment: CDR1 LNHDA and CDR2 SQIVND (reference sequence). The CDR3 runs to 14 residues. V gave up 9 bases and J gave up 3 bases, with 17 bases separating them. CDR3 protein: CASTRGARHYGYTF. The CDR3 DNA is TGTGCCAGCACCCGGGGGGCGCGACACTATGGCTACACCTTC. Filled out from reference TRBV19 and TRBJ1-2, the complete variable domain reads DGGITQSPKYLFRKEGQNVTLSCEQNLNHDAMYWYRQDPGQGLRLIYYSQIVNDFQKGDIAEGYSVSREKKESFPLTVTSAQKNPTAFYLCASTRGARHYGYTFGSGTRLTVV.

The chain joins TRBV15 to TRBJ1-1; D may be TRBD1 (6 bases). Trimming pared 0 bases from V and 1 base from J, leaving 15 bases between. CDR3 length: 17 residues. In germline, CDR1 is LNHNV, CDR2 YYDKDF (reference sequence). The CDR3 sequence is CATSREGDNFRNTEAFF. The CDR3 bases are TGTGCCACCAGCAGAGAGGGGGACAATTTCCGGAACACTGAAGCTTTCTTT.

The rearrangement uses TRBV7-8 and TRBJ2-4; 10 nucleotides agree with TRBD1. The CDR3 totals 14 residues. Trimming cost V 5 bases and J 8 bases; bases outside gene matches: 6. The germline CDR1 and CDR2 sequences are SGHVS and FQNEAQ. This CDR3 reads CASSVRDRGDIQYF. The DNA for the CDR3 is TGTGCCAGCAGCGTCCGGGACAGGGGAGACATTCAGTACTTC.

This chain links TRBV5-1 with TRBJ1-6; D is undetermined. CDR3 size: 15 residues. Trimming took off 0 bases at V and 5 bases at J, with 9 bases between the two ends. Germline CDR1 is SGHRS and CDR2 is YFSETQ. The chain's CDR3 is CASSLGLRDNSPLHF. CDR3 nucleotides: TGCGCCAGCAGCTTGGGTTTGAGGGATAATTCACCCCTCCACTTT.